What follows are 3 T cell receptor beta chains derived from one specimen sequenced in a study of T-cell memory formation after mild COVID-19. TCRdb redid the calling of the 5' RACE reads with MiXCR, one entry per CDR3 protein. The sample gives 350,000 to 450,000 distinct CDR3 sequences, approximately 25% of which show up once; roughly 8.9% is in the top ten. The sample consisted of PBMCs or a T cell subset sorted from them (not recorded which). These receptors all stem from an adult woman who had mild COVID-19 (a few samples of this study predate the infection). Cell type and time point are not known.

This clonotype was counted at least ten times. V gene TRBV20-1 combines with J gene TRBJ2-2; TRBD2 aligns across 7 bases. Germline CDR1 and CDR2: DFQATT and SNEGSKA (reference sequence). The CDR3 extends over 15 amino acids. J lost 3 bases, V lost 3 bases, and 7 bases had no gene match. The CDR3 spells CSASAGAPDTGELFF. CDR3 coding DNA: TGCAGTGCTAGTGCGGGAGCCCCTGACACCGGGGAGCTGTTTTTT.

In nucleotides, the CDR3 is TGTGCCAGCAGTTTACTCCAGGGGCGGTCTAAAAACTATGGCTACACCTTC. It codes for CASSLLQGRSKNYGYTF. The chain is built from TRBV12-3 or TRBV12-4 and TRBJ1-2, with TRBD1 as a possible D gene (6 bases). The CDR3 has 17 residues. Trimming took off 2 bases at V and 2 bases at J, with 18 bases between the two ends.

This clonotype was seen only a few times. This chain links TRBV20-1 with TRBJ1-1, with D unclear. V lost 0 bases and J 1 base, leaving 12 bases between the germline ends. Germline assignment: CDR1 DFQATT and CDR2 SNEGSKA (reference sequence). This CDR3 contains 15 residues. CDR3 DNA sequence: TGCAGTGCTAGAGATCGCAGGTTGGCGAACACTGAAGCTTTCTTT. Amino acid sequence: CSARDRRLANTEAFF.